The table lists the clone carrying this T cell receptor beta chain with a few counts. The data are from a study of Ad26.COV2.S vaccination and SARS-CoV-2 variants. Study-level background: Intramuscularly, Ad26.COV2.S was given either once or twice, 56 days apart.

Treatment denoted: around 19 received Ad26.COV2.S at low or high dose, single or two shots; 5 received placebo; per-sample allocation not given. Samples came from day 63 after the first vaccine or placebo injection. The donor was a Boston adult aged 18-55 years. Participants' vaccine, an Ad26 vector, delivered Wuhan-strain SARS-CoV-2 spike. The assay was immunoSEQ multiplex PCR, and TCRdb's table has in-frame clones only and misses some. Seen here are fewer than 500,000 clones, roughly 89% observed once, and the top ten hold roughly 2.5%. The CDR3 covers 13 residues. The V end was cut by 0 bases, the J end by 8 bases, with 8 bases between. CDR1 is SEHNR and CDR2 is FQNEAQ in the germline V gene (reference sequence).

The sequencing here drew on peripheral blood, taken in a trial of Ad26.COV2.S vaccine versus placebo. The gene calls are TRBV7-9 and TRBJ2-1; no clear D. This TCR was sampled from a person aged 18-60 years who received the Ad26.COV2.S COVID-19 vaccine or a placebo. CDR3 in DNA: TGTGCCAGCAGCTTAGCAGAGTGGGATGAGCAGTTCTTC. Protein sequence: CASSLAEWDEQFF.